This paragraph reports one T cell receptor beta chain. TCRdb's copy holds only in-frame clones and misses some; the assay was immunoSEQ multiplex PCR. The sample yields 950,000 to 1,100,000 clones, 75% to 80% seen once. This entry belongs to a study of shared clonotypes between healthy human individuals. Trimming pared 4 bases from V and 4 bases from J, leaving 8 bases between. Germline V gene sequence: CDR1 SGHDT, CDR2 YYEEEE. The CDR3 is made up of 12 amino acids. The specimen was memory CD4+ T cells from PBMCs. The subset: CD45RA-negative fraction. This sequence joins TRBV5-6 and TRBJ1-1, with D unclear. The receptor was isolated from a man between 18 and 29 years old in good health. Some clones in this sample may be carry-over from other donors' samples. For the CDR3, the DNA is TGTGCCAGCAGCCGCGGTCCCACTGAAGCTTTCTTT. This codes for CASSRGPTEAFF.